These 22 T cell receptor beta chains were all obtained from the same sample, sequenced in a study of identical twins. TCRdb processed the 5' RACE reads anew with MiXCR; each CDR3 protein has one entry. This table holds nearly 900,000 distinct CDR3 sequences, roughly 12% found once. These data are also associated with another study on yellow fever vaccine responses in identical twins.

The sequenced material came from PBMCs. All receptors come from a woman between 18 and 30 years old in good health.

V usage is TRBV20-1 and J usage is TRBJ1-2, with 7 bases that match TRBD1. J lost 2 bases, V lost 8 bases, and 14 bases had no gene match. The germline V gene has CDR1 DFQATT and CDR2 SNEGSKA (reference sequence). This CDR3 is built from 15 residues. In DNA form, the CDR3 reads TGCAGTCCCCTAGGGACAGCTACTGAAAACTATGGCTACACCTTC. Protein sequence: CSPLGTATENYGYTF.

CDR3 in amino acids: CATSSETGRREQYV. The DNA for the CDR3 is TGTGCCACCAGCAGTGAAACAGGGAGGAGGGAGCAGTACGTC. This chain joins TRBV15 and TRBJ2-7; D is perhaps TRBD1 or TRBD2 (6 bases each). The CDR3 consists of 14 residues. V was trimmed by 3 bases and J by 7 bases, leaving 16 bases between them. Germline V CDR1 and CDR2: LNHNV, YYDKDF (reference sequence).

This clonotype has only a few counts. This rearrangement joins TRBV3-1 to TRBJ2-7; D assignment may be TRBD1 or TRBD2 (5 bases each). The germline V gene has CDR1 LGHDT and CDR2 YNNKEL (reference sequence). The length of the CDR3 is 15 residues. V was trimmed by 2 bases and J by 2 bases, leaving 13 bases between them. In nucleotides, the CDR3 is TGTGCCAGCAGCCAATCACCGGGACCTGCCTACGAGCAGTACTTC. This gives the protein CASSQSPGPAYEQYF.

The chain links TRBV27 to TRBJ2-7; D tentatively fits TRBD1 or TRBD2 (5 bases each). The CDR3 extends over 18 amino acids. Trimming stripped 0 bases from V and 2 bases from J, with 20 bases between. CDR1 is MNHEY, CDR2 SMNVEV, per germline (reference sequence). CDR3: CASSLSWGPTFGTYEQYF. Written as DNA, the CDR3 is TGTGCCAGCAGTTTATCGTGGGGACCCACATTCGGGACCTACGAGCAGTACTTC.

The DNA for the CDR3 is TGCGCCAGCAGCCAACCCAGGACAGGGCGCACCGGGGAGCTGTTTTTT. Translation: CASSQPRTGRTGELFF. The chain combines TRBV4-1 with TRBJ2-2; 8 positions agree with TRBD1. The CDR3 is 16 amino acids. The V segment lost 2 bases and the J segment 4 bases; nucleotides outside the gene matches: 6. Germline CDR1 MGHRA, CDR2 YSYEKL.

This clonotype was seen a handful of times. V gene TRBV6-1 combines with J gene TRBJ2-3; tentatively, D is TRBD1 or TRBD2 (5 bases each). This CDR3 region has 13 residues. Germline lookup yields CDR1 MNHNS and CDR2 SASEGT. Trimming removed 7 bases from V and 1 base from J, with 9 bases in between. CDR3 protein: CASIRDGTDTQYF. For the CDR3, the DNA is TGTGCCAGCATCCGGGACGGCACAGATACGCAGTATTTT.

V and J are TRBV20-1 and TRBJ2-3, with D possibly being TRBD1 or TRBD2 (6 bases each). In germline, CDR1 is DFQATT, CDR2 SNEGSKA (reference sequence). Trimming pared 6 bases from V and 5 bases from J, leaving 18 bases between. The CDR3 has 14 amino acids. The CDR3 region has the DNA TGCAGTGCCCCACAGGGCATGGGGGGAGATACGCAGTATTTT. It is translated as CSAPQGMGGDTQYF.

Only a few counts were recorded for this clonotype. The chain carries TRBV12-3 or TRBV12-4 and TRBJ2-2, with D unresolved. This CDR3 is 14 amino acids long. Between the trimmed V and J ends, which lost 4 bases and 1 base, there was a span of 7 bases. CDR3 sequence (DNA): TGTGCCAGCAGTTGGATGTGGAACACCGGGGAGCTGTTTTTT. Protein sequence: CASSWMWNTGELFF.

This clonotype was observed a handful of times. CDR3 DNA sequence: TGTGCCAGCAGTACCGGACAGGCCCACACAGATACGCAGTATTTT. This codes for CASSTGQAHTDTQYF. This chain connects TRBV6-2 or TRBV6-3 to TRBJ2-3; 7 bases match TRBD1. CDR1 and CDR2 (germline): MNHEY, SVGEGT. V lost 5 bases, J lost 2 bases, and 7 bases stayed unmatched. CDR3 length: 15 residues.

The rearrangement joins TRBV6-1 to TRBJ2-1; possibly TRBD2 for D (6 bases). Germline V lookup: CDR1 MNHNS, CDR2 SASEGT. The V end lost 7 bases, the J end lost 8 bases, and 21 bases lay between the germline ends. The CDR3 extends over 15 amino acids. The CDR3 nucleotides read TGTGCCAGCATCCGTACTAGCCAGGGTTCTCATGAGCAGTTCTTC. Its protein is CASIRTSQGSHEQFF.

This clonotype came up a few times. The V call is TRBV5-1, the J call TRBJ1-2, with TRBD1 matching over 7 bases. V was clipped by 3 bases and J by 6 bases; unmatched bases: 8. The CDR3 contains 14 residues. Germline CDR1 is SGHRS and CDR2 is YFSETQ. The CDR3 region is CASSSGQDWDGYTF. CDR3 coding DNA: TGCGCCAGCAGCTCCGGACAGGACTGGGATGGCTACACCTTC.

This clonotype was counted only a few times. This chain joins TRBV4-1 and TRBJ1-5; 9 bases are a match to TRBD1. CDR1 and CDR2 from the germline V gene are MGHRA and YSYEKL. With V trimmed by 1 base and J by 4 bases, 2 bases remained unmatched. CDR3 size: 15 residues. The CDR3 coding sequence is TGCGCCAGCAGCCAAGGGGACAGGGTAAATCAGCCCCAGCATTTT. Translation gives CASSQGDRVNQPQHF.

The sample holds many counts of this clonotype. J is TRBJ2-7 and V is TRBV15; 8 bases agree with TRBD1. The ends lost 7 bases at V and 7 bases at J; junction bases unmatched: 18. This CDR3 has 16 residues. Germline CDR1 and CDR2: LNHNV and YYDKDF (reference sequence). The CDR3 DNA reads TGTGCCACCAAAAGGACAGGGCAAGTTAATGGGGAGGAGCAGTACGTC. Translating it yields CATKRTGQVNGEEQYV.

The chain uses TRBV3-1 and TRBJ2-1, with 7 bases lining up with TRBD2. The CDR3 has 16 residues. V lost 0 bases to trimming and J lost 2 bases; unmatched junction nucleotides: 4. Per germline, CDR1 LGHDT and CDR2 YNNKEL (reference sequence). CDR3: CASSQEGGLAYNEQFF. In DNA form, the CDR3 reads TGTGCCAGCAGCCAAGAAGGCGGACTAGCCTACAATGAGCAGTTCTTC.

This clonotype appeared a few times. The chain uses TRBV7-6 and TRBJ1-5, with 10 bases fitting TRBD1. The V gene end was trimmed by 4 bases and the J gene end by 3 bases; junction bases not matched to a gene: 3. Germline V lookup: CDR1 SGHVS, CDR2 FNYEAQ. CDR3 length: 15 amino acids. This CDR3 reads CASSSTGGINQPQHF. In DNA, the CDR3 is TGTGCCAGCAGCTCGACAGGGGGCATCAATCAGCCCCAGCATTTT.

This clonotype has just a few counts. The V gene is TRBV6-5, the J gene TRBJ2-2; 9 positions match TRBD1. Germline CDR1 is MNHEY and CDR2 is SVGAGI. This CDR3 has 15 amino acids. Trimming took 0 bases from V and 6 from J; bases not matched to a gene: 2. For the CDR3, the DNA is TGTGCCAGCAGTTACTCGGACAGGGGTCCCGGGGAGCTGTTTTTT. Translated: CASSYSDRGPGELFF.

In its sample, this clonotype was seen a few times. The V gene is TRBV4-1, the J gene TRBJ2-3, with TRBD2 matching over 10 bases. The CDR3 runs 17 residues. Germline CDR1 MGHRA, CDR2 YSYEKL. V lost 0 bases and J lost 1; bases outside the gene matches: 4. DNA of the CDR3: TGCGCCAGCAGCCAAGACGGACTAGCGGCGGGCACAGATACGCAGTATTTT. It is translated as CASSQDGLAAGTDTQYF.

V gene TRBV7-9 combines with J gene TRBJ2-4; D is possibly TRBD1 (5 bases). Trimming stripped 5 bases from V and 0 bases from J, with 14 bases between. Germline V gene data show CDR1 as SEHNR and CDR2 as FQNEAQ (reference sequence). The CDR3 length is 16 residues. The CDR3 here is CASSPSDSVAKNIQYF. In nucleotides, the CDR3 is TGTGCCAGCAGCCCGAGTGACAGCGTAGCCAAAAACATTCAGTACTTC. Combining the CDR3 with reference TRBV7-9 and TRBJ2-4 gives the whole variable domain DTGVSQNPRHKITKRGQNVTFRCDPISEHNRLYWYRQTLGQGPEFLTYFQNEAQLEKSRLLSDRFSAERPKGSFSTLEIQRTEQGDSAMYLCASSPSDSVAKNIQYFGAGTRLSVL.

This clonotype came up a few times. The CDR3 protein is CASSYSNLRDTEAFF. Written as DNA, the CDR3 is TGTGCCAGCAGTTACTCGAACCTAAGGGACACTGAAGCTTTCTTT. The genes are TRBV6-5 and TRBJ1-1; D is undetermined. The germline CDR1 and CDR2 sequences are MNHEY and SVGAGI. This CDR3 region has 15 residues. Trimming took off 0 bases at V and 3 bases at J, with 11 bases between the two ends.

This clonotype came up a few times. V usage is TRBV2 and J usage is TRBJ2-3; perhaps TRBD2 as D (6 bases). Germline V gene data show CDR1 as SNHLY and CDR2 as FYNNEI. The CDR3 extends over 12 amino acids. Trimming removed 2 bases at V and 13 bases at J, with 13 bases between. The CDR3, as DNA: TGTGCCAGCAGTGAACAGGAGGGTCGGGAGTATTTT. Translated, it gives CASSEQEGREYF.

This clonotype was observed a few times. The V call is TRBV24-1, the J call TRBJ2-1, with 8 bases matching TRBD2. CDR1 KGHDR and CDR2 SFDVKD come from the germline V gene. The CDR3 extends over 16 amino acids. The ends lost 6 bases at V and 1 base at J; junction bases unmatched: 7. CDR3 sequence: CATSPSGGRSYNEQFF. CDR3 in DNA: TGTGCCACCAGTCCCAGCGGGGGAAGGTCCTACAATGAGCAGTTCTTC.

A few counts support this clonotype. The chain is built from TRBV7-9 and TRBJ2-7; maybe TRBD1 (6 bases). Germline values: CDR1 SEHNR, CDR2 FQNEAQ (reference sequence). Trimming shortened V by 11 bases and J by 1 base, and 9 bases separated the two germline ends. This CDR3 region has 11 residues. In DNA form, the CDR3 reads TGTGCCGTCGGGACATCCTACGAGCAGTACTTC. Translated: CAVGTSYEQYF.